This T cell receptor (beta chain) was sequenced in a study of technical replicates of blood from a handful of donors. Only in-frame clones appear in the TCRdb table, and some are missing; sequencing was by immunoSEQ multiplex PCR. The sample records roughly 68,000 clones, around 87% being singletons. V lost 2 bases and J lost 1, with 6 bases in between. CDR3 length: 15 amino acids. The germline V gene has CDR1 SGHTA and CDR2 FQGNSA. This receptor was obtained from a human donor in good health. Some clones in this sample may be carry-over from other donors' samples. The genes are TRBV7-2 and TRBJ2-6, with D perhaps matching TRBD2 (5 bases). Sequenced material: PBMCs. CDR3 bases: TGTGCCAGCAGCTTACGGAGGTCTGGGGCCAACGTCCTGACTTTC. It translates to CASSLRRSGANVLTF.